This record covers a single TCR beta chain. Its antigen remains unidentified. Participants, patients aged 18 to 65, had newly diagnosed hyperthyroidism with a duration under 2 months. There were TCR beta CDR3 regions amplified from RNA transcripts. A first-round RT-PCR of the TCR CDR3 used the HTBI primer set. TCRdb used MiXCR to reprocess the multiplex PCR reads, holding one entry per CDR3 protein. The repertoire holds 600,000 to 850,000 distinct CDR3 sequences, roughly a sixth seen once, with around 17% in the top ten. These data come from a study of T cells in Graves' hyperthyroidism and ophthalmopathy. Background on the study: Before any treatment, at initial diagnosis, peripheral blood was collected. Findings of the study overall: Most clonotypes that expanded in the thyroid above 0.001 also showed up in blood.

The CDR3 has 19 residues. Germline lookup yields CDR1 SEHNR and CDR2 FQNEAQ (reference sequence). Trimming at V came to 6 bases and at J to 6 bases, leaving 22 bases not matched to a gene. The sequence was obtained from a woman aged 45 to 65 with Graves' hyperthyroidism that later progressed to Graves' ophthalmopathy. The chain recombines TRBV7-9 with TRBJ1-2, with 10 bases matching TRBD1. Input material: blood. The CDR3 sequence: CASSSPGQGPRLARDGYTF. CDR3 DNA: TGTGCCAGCAGTTCACCGGGACAGGGGCCCCGCCTGGCTAGGGATGGCTACACCTTC.